This T cell receptor (beta chain) came from a study of T cell responses to AZD1222 COVID-19 vaccine. Study-level results: Clonal diversity may have been underestimated, and the donors were mostly white British, with more females than males. Spike-specific TCR breadth and depth were elevated following two AZD1222 doses. The CD4 TCRs associated with vaccination extended across spike and predominated at 160-218 and 743-854.

The data were produced by immunoSEQ multiplex PCR, yet TCRdb's version contains in-frame clones alone and is incomplete. The sample shows some 120,000 clones, 80% to 95% of them seen only once. The CDR3 contains 13 residues. V was clipped by 6 bases and J by 2 bases, with 9 bases between them. CDR1 SNHLY and CDR2 FYNNEI come from the germline V gene. On this clone itself: Its matching antigen is unknown.

The starting material was peripheral blood, obtained 28 days after the second dose of the MenACWY control vaccine. The sequence derives from an adult who received the MenACWY meningococcal vaccine as a control. The chain uses TRBV2 and TRBJ2-3; D unresolved. The CDR3 reads CASRVEATDTQYF. The CDR3 DNA follows: TGTGCCAGCAGGGTTGAAGCCACAGATACGCAGTATTTT. Combining the CDR3 with reference TRBV2 and TRBJ2-3 gives the whole variable domain EPEVTQTPSHQVTQMGQEVILRCVPISNHLYFYWYRQILGQKVEFLVSFYNNEISEKSEIFDDQFSVERPDGSNFTLKIRSTKLEDSAMYFCASRVEATDTQYFGPGTRLTVL.